This entry concerns a single TCR beta chain. V was clipped by 1 base and J by 8 bases, with 6 bases between them. The germline V gene has CDR1 SGHAT and CDR2 FQNNGV. This CDR3 is built from 12 residues. Reverse transcription of roughly 0.45 to 1 ug RNA was performed with random hexamers. The TCR beta CDR3 was amplified by immunoSEQ multiplex PCR across 54 Vbeta, 13 Jbeta. MiXCR, applied by TCRdb to the immunoSEQ multiplex PCR reads, yields one record per CDR3 protein. The table has some 300,000 distinct CDR3 sequences, approximately 85% seen once. The record originates from a study of CD8 T cells in Susac syndrome. Peripheral blood CD8+ and CD4+ T cells were profiled by TCR beta sequencing. Negative magnetic isolation gave CD8+ and CD4+ cells; FACS enriched CD8+ TEMRA.

J is TRBJ2-1 and V is TRBV11-2; D uncertain. Input material: CD8+ T cells from PBMCs. The sequence derives from a human donor with multiple sclerosis. The CDR3 sequence is CASSLASHEQFF. DNA of the CDR3: TGTGCCAGCAGCTTAGCCTCTCATGAGCAGTTCTTC.